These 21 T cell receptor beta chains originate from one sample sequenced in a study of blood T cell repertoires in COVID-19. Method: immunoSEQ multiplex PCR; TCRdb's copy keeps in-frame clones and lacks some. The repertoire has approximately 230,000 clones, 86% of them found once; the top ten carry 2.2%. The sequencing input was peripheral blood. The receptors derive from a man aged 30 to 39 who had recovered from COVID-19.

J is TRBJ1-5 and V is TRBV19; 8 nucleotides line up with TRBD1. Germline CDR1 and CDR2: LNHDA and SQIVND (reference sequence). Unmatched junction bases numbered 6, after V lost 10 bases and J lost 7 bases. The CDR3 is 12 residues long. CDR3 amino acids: CATGQGLQPQHF. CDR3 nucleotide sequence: TGTGCCACAGGACAGGGCTTACAGCCCCAGCATTTT.

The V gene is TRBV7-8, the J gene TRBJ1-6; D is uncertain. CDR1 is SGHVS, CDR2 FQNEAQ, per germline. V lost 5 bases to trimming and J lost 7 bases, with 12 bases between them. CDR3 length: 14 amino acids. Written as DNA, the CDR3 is TGTGCCAGCAGCCCCCGAGGTCGGAATTCACCCCTCCACTTT. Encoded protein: CASSPRGRNSPLHF.

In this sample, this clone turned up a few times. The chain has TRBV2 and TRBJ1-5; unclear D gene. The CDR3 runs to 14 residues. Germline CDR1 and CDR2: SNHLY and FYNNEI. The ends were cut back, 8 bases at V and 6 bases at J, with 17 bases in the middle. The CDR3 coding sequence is TGTGCCAGCGCCAAAACCCATACGGGTCAGCCCCAGCATTTT. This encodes CASAKTHTGQPQHF.

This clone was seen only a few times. The CDR3 nucleotides read TGTGCCAGCAGTCTGAGCTCCTATAATTCACCCCTCCACTTT. This encodes CASSLSSYNSPLHF. The V and J genes are TRBV25-1 and TRBJ1-6; no firm D call. From germline, CDR1 is MGHDK and CDR2 SYGVNS. Trimming removed 5 bases at V and 0 bases at J, with 5 bases between. This CDR3 is 14 amino acids long. The full variable domain, with the rest looked up from reference TRBV25-1 and TRBJ1-6, is EADIYQTPRYLVIGTGKKITLECSQTMGHDKMYWYQQDPGMELHLIHYSYGVNSTEKGDLSSESTVSRIRTEHFPLTLESARPSHTSQYLCASSLSSYNSPLHFGNGTRLTVT.

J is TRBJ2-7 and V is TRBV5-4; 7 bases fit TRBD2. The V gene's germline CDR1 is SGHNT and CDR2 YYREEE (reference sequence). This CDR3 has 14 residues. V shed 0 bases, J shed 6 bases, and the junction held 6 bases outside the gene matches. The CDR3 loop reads CASSLEYGGGEQYF. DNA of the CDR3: TGTGCCAGCAGCTTGGAGTATGGCGGGGGCGAGCAGTACTTC.

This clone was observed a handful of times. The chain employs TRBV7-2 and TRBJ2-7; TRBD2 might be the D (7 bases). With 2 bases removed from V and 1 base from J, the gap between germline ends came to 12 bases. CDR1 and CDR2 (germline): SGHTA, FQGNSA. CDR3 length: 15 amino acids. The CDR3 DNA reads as TGTGCCAGCAGCTTATGGCGGGGGCGGTCCTACGAGCAGTACTTC. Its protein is CASSLWRGRSYEQYF.

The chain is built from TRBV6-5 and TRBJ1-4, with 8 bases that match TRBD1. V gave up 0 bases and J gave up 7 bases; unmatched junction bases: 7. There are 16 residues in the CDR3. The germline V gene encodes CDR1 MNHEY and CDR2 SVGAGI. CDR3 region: CASSYSGGTGGEKLFF. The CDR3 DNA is TGTGCCAGCAGTTACTCGGGCGGGACAGGAGGTGAAAAACTGTTTTTT.

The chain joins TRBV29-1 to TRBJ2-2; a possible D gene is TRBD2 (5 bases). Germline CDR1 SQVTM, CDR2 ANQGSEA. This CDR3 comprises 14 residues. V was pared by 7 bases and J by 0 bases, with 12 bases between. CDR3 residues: CSATRGTNTGELFF. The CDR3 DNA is TGCAGCGCAACAAGAGGGACGAACACCGGGGAGCTGTTTTTT.

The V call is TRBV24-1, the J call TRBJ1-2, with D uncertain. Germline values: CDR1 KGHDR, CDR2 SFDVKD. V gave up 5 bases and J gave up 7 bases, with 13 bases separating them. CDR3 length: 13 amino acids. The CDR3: CATSGVPEGGYTF. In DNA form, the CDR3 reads TGTGCCACCAGTGGGGTCCCAGAGGGTGGCTACACCTTC.

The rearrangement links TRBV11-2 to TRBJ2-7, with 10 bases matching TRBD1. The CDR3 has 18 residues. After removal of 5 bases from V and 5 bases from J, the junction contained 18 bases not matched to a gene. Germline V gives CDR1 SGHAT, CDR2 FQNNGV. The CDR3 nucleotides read TGTGCCAGCAGCCCCGGGGACAGGGGTCGCGTACAAATCGACGAGCAGTACTTC. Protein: CASSPGDRGRVQIDEQYF.

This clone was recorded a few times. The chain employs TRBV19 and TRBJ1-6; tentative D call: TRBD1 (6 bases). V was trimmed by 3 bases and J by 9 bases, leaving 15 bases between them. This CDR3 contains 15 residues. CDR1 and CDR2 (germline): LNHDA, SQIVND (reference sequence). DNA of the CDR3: TGTGCCAGTAGTATCCTGGCAGGGGATGGTTCACCCCTCCACTTT. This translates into CASSILAGDGSPLHF.

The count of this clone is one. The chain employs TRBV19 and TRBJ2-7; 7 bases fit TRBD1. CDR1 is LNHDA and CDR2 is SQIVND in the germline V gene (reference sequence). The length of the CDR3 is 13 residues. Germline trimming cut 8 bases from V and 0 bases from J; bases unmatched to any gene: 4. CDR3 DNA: TGTGCCAGTGCTGACAGGGCCTCCTACGAGCAGTACTTC. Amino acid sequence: CASADRASYEQYF.

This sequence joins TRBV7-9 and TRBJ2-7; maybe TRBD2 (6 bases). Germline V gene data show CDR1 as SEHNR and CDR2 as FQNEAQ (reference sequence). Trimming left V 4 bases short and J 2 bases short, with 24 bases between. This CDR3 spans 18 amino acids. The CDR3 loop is CASSSTKKRGELPYEQYF. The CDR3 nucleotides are TGTGCCAGCAGCTCAACAAAAAAGCGCGGGGAATTGCCCTACGAGCAGTACTTC.

The CDR3 protein is CASSIADTYTGELFF. The CDR3 bases are TGTGCCAGTAGTATCGCGGACACCTACACCGGGGAGCTGTTTTTT. The chain couples TRBV19 to TRBJ2-2; TRBD1 might be the D (5 bases). This CDR3 spans 15 amino acids. The germline V gene encodes CDR1 LNHDA and CDR2 SQIVND (reference sequence). V was clipped by 3 bases and J by 3 bases, with 11 bases between them.

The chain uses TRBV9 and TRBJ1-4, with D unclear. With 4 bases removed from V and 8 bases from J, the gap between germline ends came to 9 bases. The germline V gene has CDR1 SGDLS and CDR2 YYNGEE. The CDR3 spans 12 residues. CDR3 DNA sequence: TGTGCCAGCAGCAAGGGAGAGGAAAAACTGTTTTTT. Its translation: CASSKGEEKLFF.

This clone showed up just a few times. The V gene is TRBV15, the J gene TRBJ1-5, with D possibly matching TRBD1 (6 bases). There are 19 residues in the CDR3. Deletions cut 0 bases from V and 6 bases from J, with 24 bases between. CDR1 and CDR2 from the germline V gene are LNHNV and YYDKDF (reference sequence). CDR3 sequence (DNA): TGTGCCACCAGCAGAGAGCCGGGAAGGGGGAGGGGCCACCCTCAGCCCCAGCATTTT. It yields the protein CATSREPGRGRGHPQPQHF.

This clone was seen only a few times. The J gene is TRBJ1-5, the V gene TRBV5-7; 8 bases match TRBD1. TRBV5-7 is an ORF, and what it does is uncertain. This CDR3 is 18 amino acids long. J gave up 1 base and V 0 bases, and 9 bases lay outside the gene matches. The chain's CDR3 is CASSLAVYRGGSNQPQHF. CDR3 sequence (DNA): TGTGCCAGCAGCTTGGCGGTCTACAGGGGGGGAAGCAATCAGCCCCAGCATTTT.

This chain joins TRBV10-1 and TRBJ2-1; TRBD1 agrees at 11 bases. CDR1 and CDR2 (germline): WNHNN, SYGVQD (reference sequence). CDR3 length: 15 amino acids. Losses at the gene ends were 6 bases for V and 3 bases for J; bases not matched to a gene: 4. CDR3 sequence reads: CASSPGTGGYNEQFF. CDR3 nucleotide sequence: TGCGCCAGCAGCCCCGGGACAGGGGGCTACAATGAGCAGTTCTTC.

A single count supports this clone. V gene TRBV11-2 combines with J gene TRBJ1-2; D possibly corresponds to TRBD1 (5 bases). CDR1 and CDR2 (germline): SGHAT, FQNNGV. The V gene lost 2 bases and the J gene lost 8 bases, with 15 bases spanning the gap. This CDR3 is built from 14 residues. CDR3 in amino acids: CASSLNSRVAGYTF. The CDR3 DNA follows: TGTGCCAGCAGCTTAAACTCCAGGGTAGCCGGCTACACCTTC.

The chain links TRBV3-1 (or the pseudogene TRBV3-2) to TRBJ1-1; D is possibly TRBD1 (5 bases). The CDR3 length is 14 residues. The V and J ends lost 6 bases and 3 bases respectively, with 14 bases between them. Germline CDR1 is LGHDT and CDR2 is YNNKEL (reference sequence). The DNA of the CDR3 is TGTGCCAGCAGGTGGCGCGGGGGGGACACTGAAGCTTTCTTT. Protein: CASRWRGGDTEAFF.

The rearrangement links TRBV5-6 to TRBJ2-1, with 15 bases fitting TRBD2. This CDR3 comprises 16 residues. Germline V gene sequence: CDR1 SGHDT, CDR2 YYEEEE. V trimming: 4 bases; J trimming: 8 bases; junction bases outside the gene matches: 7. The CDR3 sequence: CASSLWTSGGAYEQFF. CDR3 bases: TGTGCCAGCAGCCTTTGGACTAGCGGGGGGGCCTATGAGCAGTTCTTC.